This passage covers 21 T cell receptor beta chains from one sample sequenced in a study of blood T cell repertoires in COVID-19. TCRdb keeps only in-frame clones here, not all; method: immunoSEQ multiplex PCR. The data show 130,000 or so clones, more than 60% seen once. Sequencing input: peripheral blood. All receptors derive from a woman in her 70s with acute or convalescent COVID-19.

V usage is TRBV10-3 and J usage is TRBJ1-1, with D possibly matching TRBD1 (5 bases). The CDR3 runs 12 residues. CDR1 ENHRY and CDR2 SYGVKD come from the germline V gene. V lost 10 bases and J 2 bases, leaving 11 bases between the germline ends. CDR3 protein: CATRQTNTEAFF. DNA of the CDR3: TGTGCCACCCGACAGACAAACACTGAAGCTTTCTTT.

This sequence joins TRBV7-3 and TRBJ1-6, with D tentatively TRBD1 (6 bases). CDR3 size: 14 residues. The V end lost 1 base, the J end lost 10 bases, and 11 bases lay between the germline ends. CDR1 and CDR2 (germline): SGHTA, FQGTGA. CDR3 residues: CASSLRGRESPLHF. The CDR3 nucleotides read TGTGCCAGCAGCTTAAGGGGGCGCGAGTCACCCCTCCACTTT.

This chain connects TRBV11-2 to TRBJ2-7; 9 nucleotides agree with TRBD1. Per germline, CDR1 SGHAT and CDR2 FQNNGV. The length of the CDR3 is 15 residues. Trimming at V came to 5 bases and at J to 3 bases, leaving 8 bases not matched to a gene. The DNA of the CDR3 is TGTGCCAGCAGCCGAGGGGACAGGGTATTCTACGAGCAGTACTTC. Protein sequence: CASSRGDRVFYEQYF.

The chain is built from TRBV7-9 and TRBJ1-1; possible D gene TRBD1, 6 bases. Trimming took off 3 bases at V and 1 base at J, with 9 bases between the two ends. CDR3 size: 14 residues. The germline CDR1 and CDR2 sequences are SEHNR and FQNEAQ (reference sequence). CDR3 residues: CASSFNRANTEAFF. In nucleotides, the CDR3 is TGTGCCAGCAGCTTTAACAGGGCGAACACTGAAGCTTTCTTT.

The genes are TRBV19 and TRBJ2-7; TRBD2 matches 7 bases. Losses at the gene ends were 8 bases for V and 2 bases for J; bases not matched to a gene: 9. Germline V lookup: CDR1 LNHDA, CDR2 SQIVND (reference sequence). The CDR3 runs to 14 residues. For the CDR3, the DNA is TGTGCCAGTGCCGTTGGGGGAGGGACCTACGAGCAGTACTTC. Translation: CASAVGGGTYEQYF.

The chain combines TRBV5-4 with TRBJ2-1, with 9 bases fitting TRBD2. V was clipped by 6 bases and J by 10 bases; unmatched bases: 20. The CDR3 is made up of 17 amino acids. CDR1 and CDR2 from the germline V gene are SGHNT and YYREEE (reference sequence). The CDR3 spells CASTHRRSSGILREQFF. CDR3 in DNA: TGTGCCAGCACCCACCGTAGGTCTAGCGGGATATTGAGGGAGCAGTTCTTC.

This clone is a singleton in its sample. V is TRBV13 and J is TRBJ2-5; 7 nucleotides agree with TRBD2. There are 14 residues in the CDR3. Per the germline V gene, CDR1 is PRHDT and CDR2 is FYEKMQ (reference sequence). V lost 6 bases, J lost 5 bases, and 9 bases stayed unmatched. The CDR3 spells CASRSSSGGETQYF. The CDR3 region has the DNA TGTGCCAGCAGATCCTCTAGCGGCGGGGAGACCCAGTACTTC.

This clone appeared many times. The V gene is TRBV7-9, the J gene TRBJ2-3, with 8 bases lining up with TRBD1. The CDR3 spans 15 residues. The V and J ends lost 5 bases and 3 bases, in that order; junction bases with no gene match: 7. The germline gives CDR1 SEHNR, CDR2 FQNEAQ (reference sequence). CDR3 sequence: CASSPGQGATDTQYF. The CDR3 DNA sequence: TGTGCCAGCAGCCCTGGACAGGGAGCTACAGATACGCAGTATTTT.

The chain combines TRBV6-5 with TRBJ1-2, with TRBD1 matching over 7 bases. The germline gives CDR1 MNHEY, CDR2 SVGAGI. The J segment lost 5 bases and the V segment lost 10 bases, leaving 13 bases of the junction unmatched. The CDR3 is 14 residues long. The CDR3 DNA reads TGTGCCACCAAGAGACAGGGAAATATGTATGGCTACACCTTC. It encodes CATKRQGNMYGYTF.

This clone was recorded at least ten times. The chain is built from TRBV19 and TRBJ1-2, with D possibly matching TRBD1 (5 bases). This CDR3 has 14 amino acids. Germline values: CDR1 LNHDA, CDR2 SQIVND (reference sequence). V gave up 7 bases and J gave up 5 bases, with 17 bases separating them. The CDR3 DNA reads TGTGCCAGTACCCCACGACGGGAGGGGTATGGCTACACCTTC. Its protein is CASTPRREGYGYTF.

The chain couples TRBV6-2 or TRBV6-3 to TRBJ2-3, with D tentatively TRBD2 (5 bases). Germline CDR1 reads MNHEY; CDR2 reads SVGEGT. The CDR3 loop spans 12 amino acids. The ends were cut back, 4 bases at V and 4 bases at J, with 6 bases in the middle. The CDR3 coding sequence is TGTGCCAGCAGTTTGAGGGCAGATACGCAGTATTTT. Amino acids: CASSLRADTQYF.

This clone showed up just a few times. This chain uses TRBV2 with TRBJ2-1; no firm D call. Germline values: CDR1 SNHLY, CDR2 FYNNEI. This CDR3 is built from 13 residues. Deletions cut 3 bases from V and 8 bases from J, with 11 bases between. CDR3 region: CASSDVQMYEQFF. In nucleotides, the CDR3 is TGTGCCAGCAGTGATGTTCAGATGTATGAGCAGTTCTTC.

The chain joins TRBV3-1 (or the pseudogene TRBV3-2) to TRBJ1-4, with TRBD1 matching 9 bases. The V and J ends lost 0 bases and 4 bases, in that order; junction bases with no gene match: 0. CDR1 is LGHDT, CDR2 YNNKEL, per germline (reference sequence). The CDR3 totals 15 residues. CDR3 residues: CASSQEGQGNEKLFF. The CDR3 region has the DNA TGTGCCAGCAGCCAAGAGGGACAGGGTAATGAAAAACTGTTTTTT.

This rearrangement joins TRBV5-1 to TRBJ1-2; TRBD1 agrees at 9 bases. Germline-derived CDR1 and CDR2 are SGHRS and YFSETQ. With V trimmed by 4 bases and J by 7 bases, 14 bases remained unmatched. This CDR3 is 16 amino acids long. CDR3 residues: CASSPAYGTGSGGYTF. CDR3 nucleotide sequence: TGCGCCAGCAGCCCGGCCTACGGGACAGGGTCGGGTGGCTACACCTTC.

V is TRBV9 and J is TRBJ1-2, with no clear D. The germline V gene has CDR1 SGDLS and CDR2 YYNGEE. Trimming cost V 0 bases and J 2 bases, with 8 bases left between them. The CDR3 covers 14 residues. The CDR3 bases are TGTGCCAGCAGCGTAGGGCACACCAACTATGGCTACACCTTC. Encoded protein: CASSVGHTNYGYTF.

The count of this clone is one. The chain employs TRBV28 and TRBJ2-1, with TRBD2 matching 8 bases. V shed 5 bases and J 8 bases; nucleotides not matched to a gene: 5. CDR3 length: 13 amino acids. CDR1 MDHEN and CDR2 SYDVKM come from the germline V gene. The DNA for the CDR3 is TGTGCCAGCAGTATTAGCGGGAACGATGAGCAGTTCTTC. Residues: CASSISGNDEQFF.

This sequence joins TRBV10-3 and TRBJ2-7; D is perhaps TRBD2 (5 bases). Germline loops: CDR1 ENHRY, CDR2 SYGVKD. Trimming removed 4 bases at V and 5 bases at J, with 9 bases between. The CDR3 runs to 12 residues. Here the CDR3 reads CAISVSGDEQYF. Written as DNA, the CDR3 is TGTGCCATCAGTGTATCCGGGGACGAGCAGTACTTC.

This clone was detected once. The genes are TRBV9 and TRBJ2-5, with 7 bases identical to TRBD2. V was clipped by 4 bases and J by 3 bases; unmatched bases: 6. There are 14 residues in the CDR3. From germline, CDR1 is SGDLS and CDR2 YYNGEE. The chain's CDR3 is CASSPQRGEETQYF. DNA of the CDR3: TGTGCCAGCAGCCCCCAGCGGGGAGAAGAGACCCAGTACTTC.

This chain links TRBV9 with TRBJ2-7; TRBD1 agrees at 7 bases. V shed 3 bases and J 5 bases; nucleotides not matched to a gene: 8. Germline assignment: CDR1 SGDLS and CDR2 YYNGEE. There are 14 residues in the CDR3. As DNA, the CDR3 is TGTGCCAGCAGCGAAAGGGGGCTCGACCACGAGCAGTACTTC. This gives the protein CASSERGLDHEQYF.

The J gene is TRBJ1-1, the V gene TRBV19, with unresolved D. Trimming removed 7 bases from V and 1 base from J, with 10 bases in between. The CDR3 has 13 amino acids. Germline CDR1 reads LNHDA; CDR2 reads SQIVND (reference sequence). CDR3 nucleotide sequence: TGTGCCAGTACCCCGAGATGGAACACTGAAGCTTTCTTT. It translates to CASTPRWNTEAFF.

J is TRBJ2-5 and V is TRBV9, with D unresolved. V dropped 2 bases and J dropped 5 bases, with 10 bases sitting between them. CDR1 is SGDLS, CDR2 YYNGEE, per germline. The CDR3 covers 13 residues. The CDR3: CASSVGSTETQYF. CDR3 DNA sequence: TGTGCCAGCAGCGTCGGTTCAACGGAGACCCAGTACTTC.